The rows below give T cell receptor beta chains drawn from one sample of a study of blood T cell repertoires in COVID-19. The assay was immunoSEQ multiplex PCR, and TCRdb's table has in-frame clones only and misses some. The table shows over 200,000 clones, with around 90% occurring only once. Input material: PBMCs or T cells enriched from blood (not recorded which). The receptors originated from a human donor in a cohort exposed to, infected with or recovered from COVID-19 (not recorded which). The donor label of this sample is uncertain. The CDR3 runs from the conserved cysteine through the conserved F or W. The D gene is left open where the match is weak. Clone size, where shown, is once, few, many, or a class for clones that have expanded.

NA,TRBJ2-3,TRBD2,TRBV15,TGTGCCACCAGCAGAGAAGCGGGGGGCGGGGATACGCAGTATTTT,CATSREAGGGDTQYF
once,TRBJ2-1,NA,TRBV29-1,TGCAGCGTTGAAGGCGGGAGTTCAGGGGACGATGAGCAGTTCTTC,CSVEGGSSGDDEQFF
NA,TRBJ2-3,NA,TRBV6-5,TGTGCCAGCAGCCTGACTTTCATGAACACAGATACGCAGTATTTT,CASSLTFMNTDTQYF
NA,TRBJ1-5,NA,TRBV19,TGTGCCAGTAGAGGGGGTTATGCGTATCAGCCCCAGCATTTT,CASRGGYAYQPQHF
NA,TRBJ2-1,TRBD2,TRBV6-5,TGTGCCAGCAGTTACTCTCGGGGGGACAATGAGCAGTTCTTC,CASSYSRGDNEQFF
few,TRBJ1-3,NA,TRBV5-1,TGCGCCAGCAGCTTGGTGGCATTTGACACCATATATTTT,CASSLVAFDTIYF
NA,TRBJ1-1,TRBD1,TRBV4-1,TGCGCCAGCAGCCGCAAACAGGGGGCCACTGAAGCTTTCTTT,CASSRKQGATEAFF
NA,TRBJ1-5,NA,TRBV4-1,TGCGCCAGCAGCCAAGTCTGGGCGGGGCTTGGTCAGCCCCAGCATTTT,CASSQVWAGLGQPQHF
NA,TRBJ2-1,TRBD1,TRBV6-6,TGTGCCAGCAGAGGACAGGGGGCTGACAATGAGCAGTTCTTC,CASRGQGADNEQFF
NA,TRBJ2-5,NA,TRBV19,TGTGCCAGTAGTATTATGTCCAGCCAAGAGACCCAGTACTTC,CASSIMSSQETQYF
NA,TRBJ2-2,TRBD1,TRBV7-9,TGTGCCAGCAGCCGAACCGGACAGGGGCGGGCCGGGGAGCTGTTTTTT,CASSRTGQGRAGELFF
NA,TRBJ2-3,TRBD2,TRBV29-1,TGCAGCGTTGGGGGAGGGGTGTTTGCAGATACGCAGTATTTT,CSVGGGVFADTQYF
NA,TRBJ1-5,NA,TRBV5-6,TGTGCCAGCAGCTGGGGACACGTAGGTAATCAGCCCCAGCATTTT,CASSWGHVGNQPQHF
NA,TRBJ1-2,TRBD1,TRBV19,TGTGCCAGTAGTATCAGGGGGCCGGATGGCTACACCTTC,CASSIRGPDGYTF
once,TRBJ1-5,NA,TRBV19,TGTGCCAGTAGTATAGGGGGCCGAGATCAGCCCCAGCATTTT,CASSIGGRDQPQHF
NA,TRBJ2-5,TRBD1,TRBV29-1,TGCAGCGGCCAACTCCGGACAGGACAAGAGACCCAGTACTTC,CSGQLRTGQETQYF
NA,TRBJ2-5,NA,TRBV30,TGTGCCTGGAGTTCTGGAGATCGCGGGACCCAGTACTTC,CAWSSGDRGTQYF
NA,TRBJ1-1,NA,TRBV29-1,TGCAGCGCCAGCCGACAGAACACTGAAGCTTTCTTT,CSASRQNTEAFF
NA,TRBJ1-1,TRBD1,TRBV6-6,TGTGCCAGCAGTAATCCACAGGGGACTGAAGCTTTCTTT,CASSNPQGTEAFF
few,TRBJ1-2,NA,TRBV5-8,TGTGCCAGCAGCTTGGCCAGGTTTGGGGGCTACACCTTC,CASSLARFGGYTF
NA,TRBJ2-6,TRBD2,TRBV11-2,TGTGCCAGCAGCTTAGTGATCGGGGGGGCTGGCTCTGGGGCCAACGTCCTGACTTTC,CASSLVIGGAGSGANVLTF
NA,TRBJ1-2,NA,TRBV2,TGTGCCAGCAGTGACGGTGGCAGGTCCTCTGGCCATGGCTACACCTTC,CASSDGGRSSGHGYTF
once,TRBJ2-1,NA,TRBV6-5,TGTGCCAGCAGCTCCCAGACCCAAGCGGCTGAGCAGTTCTTC,CASSSQTQAAEQFF
NA,TRBJ2-1,NA,TRBV5-1,TGCGCCAGCCGAATACAGTATCTGAGTGATGAGCAGTTCTTC,CASRIQYLSDEQFF
NA,TRBJ2-3,TRBD2,TRBV11-2,TGTGCCAGCAGCTTCAAGCGGGGGGGGGATACGCAGTATTTT,CASSFKRGGDTQYF
few,TRBJ1-6,TRBD1,TRBV5-4,TGTGCCAGCAGCTTCGAGGGGGCGAGGAATAATTCACCCCTCCACTTT,CASSFEGARNNSPLHF
NA,TRBJ1-5,NA,TRBV27,TGTGCCAGCAGTAGCCTTCCTCGAGGGAATCAGCCCCAGCATTTT,CASSSLPRGNQPQHF
NA,TRBJ2-7,TRBD1,TRBV30,TGTGCCTGGAGGGCTTGGGACAGGGGTTACGAGCAGTACTTC,CAWRAWDRGYEQYF
NA,TRBJ2-5,TRBD1,TRBV14,TGTGCCAGCGGACTGAGGGGGCGTGGAGAGACCCAGTACTTC,CASGLRGRGETQYF
NA,TRBJ1-2,TRBD1,TRBV2,TGTGCCAGCAGTGAAGGACAGGGCCGAAATGTATTGGGCTACACCTTC,CASSEGQGRNVLGYTF
NA,TRBJ2-5,TRBD1,TRBV7-2,TGTGCCAGCAGCATTACAGGGGGTGCAGAGACCCAGTACTTC,CASSITGGAETQYF
NA,TRBJ1-2,NA,TRBV4-1,TGCGCCAGCAGTCCACGGAGGGGCAACTATGGCTACACCTTC,CASSPRRGNYGYTF
NA,TRBJ1-4,NA,TRBV5-6,TGTGCCAGCCAGAGCAGAAAAACAGGGTTAGTTGAAAAACTGTTTTTT,CASQSRKTGLVEKLFF
NA,TRBJ2-1,TRBD2,TRBV10-3,TGTGCCACCCTAGCGGGGGGGCTGCAAAATGAGCAGTTCTTC,CATLAGGLQNEQFF
NA,TRBJ2-4,TRBD1,TRBV7-2,TGTGCCAGCAGTCTTGTTTTAACAGGGGGCAAAAACATTCAGTACTTC,CASSLVLTGGKNIQYF
NA,TRBJ1-1,NA,TRBV27,TGTGCCAGCGCGGCCGCTATCACGGGGACTGAAGCTTTCTTT,CASAAAITGTEAFF
once,TRBJ1-5,NA,TRBV10-3,TGTGCCATCAGTGAGGCGGGGGATCAGCCCCAGCATTTT,CAISEAGDQPQHF
once,TRBJ1-1,NA,TRBV3-1/TRBV3-2,TGTGCCAGCAGCCAAGGAGTAATCAACACTGAAGCTTTCTTT,CASSQGVINTEAFF
NA,TRBJ2-6,NA,TRBV18,TGTGCCAGCTCATACAACTCTGGGGCCAACGTCCTGACTTTC,CASSYNSGANVLTF
NA,TRBJ1-2,NA,TRBV30,TGTGCCTCGCCTGGGCTGCGACAGTATGGCTACACCTTC,CASPGLRQYGYTF
NA,TRBJ1-6,NA,TRBV6-5,TGTGCCAGCAGACAAACCTTCCAAAGTGGTTCACCCCTCCACTTT,CASRQTFQSGSPLHF
NA,TRBJ2-1,NA,TRBV9,TGTGCCAGCAGCGGACTAGGTGACAATGAGCAGTTCTTC,CASSGLGDNEQFF
once,TRBJ1-2,NA,TRBV5-1,TGCGCCAGCAGCTTGGTAGGGGCTGGCGATTATGGCTACACCTTC,CASSLVGAGDYGYTF
NA,TRBJ2-1,TRBD1,TRBV7-2,TGTGCCAGCAGCTCTCGGACAGGGAATGGTTTCTTC,CASSSRTGNGFF
NA,TRBJ1-1,NA,TRBV28,TGTGCCAGCCGCTTTGGGGGAGTGGGACTCCCTGAAGCTTTCTTT,CASRFGGVGLPEAFF
NA,TRBJ1-5,NA,TRBV28,TGTGCCAGCACCGGGGGGGATCAGCCCCAGCATTTT,CASTGGDQPQHF
NA,TRBJ1-1,TRBD1,TRBV29-1,TGCAGCTCACCGGGACAGGGGTACGGCACTGAAGCTTTCTTT,CSSPGQGYGTEAFF
NA,TRBJ2-4,TRBD1,TRBV4-1,TGCGCCAGCAGCCAAAAGCCGGACAGGGCGATAAAAAACATTCAGTACTTC,CASSQKPDRAIKNIQYF
NA,TRBJ2-5,TRBD2,TRBV4-3,TGCGCCAGCAGCCAAGGGGCTAGCGGGGATGAGACCCAGTACTTC,CASSQGASGDETQYF
NA,TRBJ1-3,NA,TRBV18,TGTGCCAGCTCACCCGACAGGACCTCTGGAAACACCATATATTTT,CASSPDRTSGNTIYF
NA,TRBJ2-7,TRBD1,TRBV7-9,TGTGCCAGCAGCTTGGGACAGTACGAGCAGTACTTC,CASSLGQYEQYF
NA,TRBJ1-1,NA,TRBV18,TGTGCCAGCTCACCGCGGGGGTTCATGAACACTGAAGCTTTCTTT,CASSPRGFMNTEAFF
NA,TRBJ2-1,NA,TRBV7-2,TGTGCCAGCAGCTTAAGGGGACGGGGGAGCTCCTACAATGAGCAGTTCTTC,CASSLRGRGSSYNEQFF
NA,TRBJ1-1,NA,TRBV25-1,TGTGCCAGCAGTGAATATCCCCTTGGGGGCCAGACTGAAGCTTTCTTT,CASSEYPLGGQTEAFF